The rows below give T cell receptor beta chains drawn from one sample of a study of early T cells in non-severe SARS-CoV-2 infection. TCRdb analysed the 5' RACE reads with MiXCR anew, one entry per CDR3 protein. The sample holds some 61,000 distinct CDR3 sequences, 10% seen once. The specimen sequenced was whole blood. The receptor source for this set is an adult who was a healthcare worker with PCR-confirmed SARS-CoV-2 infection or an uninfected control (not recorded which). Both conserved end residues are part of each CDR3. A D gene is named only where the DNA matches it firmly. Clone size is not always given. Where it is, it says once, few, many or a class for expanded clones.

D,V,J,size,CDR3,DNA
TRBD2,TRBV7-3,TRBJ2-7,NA,CASSLIFLAGVPYF,TGTGCCAGCAGCTTAATTTTCCTAGCGGGAGTCCCCTACTTC
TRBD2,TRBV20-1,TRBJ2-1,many,CSARDPLAIVLVENEQFF,TGCAGTGCTAGAGATCCACTAGCGATAGTTTTAGTGGAAAATGAGCAGTTCTTC
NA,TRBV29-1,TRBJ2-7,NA,CSVEDRRGNGEQYF,TGCAGCGTTGAAGATCGAAGGGGCAACGGCGAGCAGTACTTC
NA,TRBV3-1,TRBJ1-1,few,CASSQGRTTEAFF,TGTGCCAGCAGCCAAGGACGGACCACTGAAGCTTTCTTT
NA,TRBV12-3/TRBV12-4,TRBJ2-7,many,CASSARTGLHEQYF,TGTGCCAGCAGTGCCCGGACTGGGCTCCACGAGCAGTACTTC
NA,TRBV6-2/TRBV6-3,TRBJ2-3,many,CASRVAGKYTDTQYF,TGTGCCAGCCGAGTGGCGGGAAAATACACAGATACGCAGTATTTT
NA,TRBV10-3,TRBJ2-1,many,CAISEVFEGNEQFF,TGTGCCATCAGTGAAGTATTTGAAGGGAATGAGCAGTTCTTC
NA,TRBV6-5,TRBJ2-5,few,CASSYGSGSPETQYF,TGTGCCAGCAGTTACGGTTCCGGATCCCCGGAGACCCAGTACTTC
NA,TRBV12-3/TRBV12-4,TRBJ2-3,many,CASTRGGAIRTDTQYF,TGTGCCAGCACCAGGGGGGGGGCTATTAGGACAGATACGCAGTATTTT
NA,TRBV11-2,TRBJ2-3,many,CASSSLGPSFSQYF,TGTGCCAGCAGCTCTCTGGGACCAAGCTTCTCCCAGTATTTT
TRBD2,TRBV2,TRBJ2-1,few,CASSEVRTSGASGEQFF,TGTGCCAGCAGTGAAGTCAGGACTAGCGGGGCGAGCGGGGAGCAGTTCTTC
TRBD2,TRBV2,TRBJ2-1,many,CASRTTSGSNEQFF,TGTGCCAGCAGGACGACTAGCGGGAGCAATGAGCAGTTCTTC
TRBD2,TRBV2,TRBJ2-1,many,CASDGVGLAGSYNEQFF,TGTGCCAGTGATGGGGTTGGACTAGCGGGATCCTACAATGAGCAGTTCTTC
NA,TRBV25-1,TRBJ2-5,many,CASSTVGVQETQYF,TGTGCCAGCAGCACCGTCGGGGTACAAGAGACCCAGTACTTC
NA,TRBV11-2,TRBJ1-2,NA,CASSLGVRAGYTF,TGTGCCAGCAGCTTGGGCGTAAGAGCTGGCTACACCTTC
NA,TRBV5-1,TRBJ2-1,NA,CASSPEASWVKEQFF,TGCGCCAGCAGCCCGGAGGCTAGTTGGGTCAAGGAGCAGTTCTTC
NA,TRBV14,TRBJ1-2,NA,CASSQGSGYTF,TGTGCCAGCAGCCAAGGGAGCGGCTACACCTTC